These T cell receptor beta chains were read from a single sample in a study of sequential checkpoint blockade in melanoma. Profiling relied on immunoSEQ multiplex PCR, and the TCRdb table lists in-frame clones only, not all of them. This sample carries more than 11,000 clones, about 55% of them seen once, and the ten largest clones take around 16%. The material sequenced was CD8+ T cells sorted from blood (inferred from file names), taken from a patient given nivolumab and ipilimumab in sequence. The source of these receptors is a human donor with melanoma. Both conserved end residues are part of each CDR3. The D gene is left open where the match is weak. Not all rows give a size; the values are once, few, many and, for expanded clones, a class.

TRBV6-5	TRBJ2-1	NA	NA	CASSYGGNNEQFF	TGTGCCAGCAGTTACGGGGGGAACAATGAGCAGTTCTTC
TRBV2	TRBJ2-7	TRBD1	NA	CASSPRGTGMTYEQYF	TGTGCCAGCAGCCCCCGGGGGACAGGTATGACCTACGAGCAGTACTTC
TRBV27	TRBJ2-5	TRBD1	NA	CASSPLVSGTGTETQYF	TGTGCCAGCAGTCCCCTAGTGTCCGGGACAGGGACAGAGACCCAGTACTTC
TRBV7-2	TRBJ2-5	NA	NA	CASSLGSYGHFQETQYF	TGTGCCAGCAGCTTAGGCTCATATGGACATTTCCAAGAGACCCAGTACTTC
TRBV6-6	TRBJ2-7	NA	NA	CASSKTLGSSYEQYF	TGTGCCAGCAGTAAAACCTTGGGCAGCTCCTACGAGCAGTACTTC
TRBV27	TRBJ1-1	NA	few	CASSFRLQGMNTEAFF	TGTGCCAGCAGTTTCCGCCTACAGGGAATGAACACTGAAGCTTTCTTT
TRBV10-2	TRBJ2-1	TRBD2	once	CASSETSGRNDEQFF	TGCGCCAGCAGCGAGACTAGCGGGAGAAACGATGAGCAGTTCTTC
TRBV7-9	TRBJ1-5	NA	NA	CASSLGGKGSNQPQHF	TGTGCCAGCAGCTTAGGAGGGAAGGGTAGCAATCAGCCCCAGCATTTT
TRBV7-9	TRBJ1-6	TRBD1	NA	CASSFGTADNSPLHF	TGTGCCAGCAGCTTCGGGACAGCCGATAATTCACCCCTCCACTTT
TRBV2	TRBJ2-2	TRBD2	once	CASRFPLAGVTGELFF	TGTGCCAGCAGATTCCCACTAGCGGGGGTTACCGGGGAGCTGTTTTTT
TRBV11-1	TRBJ1-2	NA	few	CASSSLQGRGYGYTF	TGTGCCAGCAGCAGCCTACAGGGTCGAGGCTATGGCTACACCTTC
TRBV29-1	TRBJ1-2	NA	NA	CSVESMKLRAYGYTF	TGCAGCGTTGAATCTATGAAGCTCCGCGCCTATGGCTACACCTTC
TRBV7-9	TRBJ2-1	NA	NA	CASSFTIKRSSYNEQFF	TGTGCCAGCAGCTTTACGATCAAGCGTAGCTCCTACAATGAGCAGTTCTTC
TRBV6-1	TRBJ2-7	TRBD2	NA	CASSVIAGGPSYEQYF	TGTGCCAGCAGTGTAATAGCGGGAGGGCCGTCCTACGAGCAGTACTTC
TRBV2	TRBJ2-1	NA	NA	CASSAKGSPYNEQFF	TGTGCCAGCAGTGCGAAGGGGTCCCCCTACAATGAGCAGTTCTTC
TRBV29-1	TRBJ1-2	NA	few	CSAAGRYDYGYTF	TGCAGCGCGGCCGGCAGGTACGACTATGGCTACACCTTC
TRBV7-9	TRBJ2-5	TRBD2	few	CASSLYRTSAWYQETQYF	TGTGCCAGCAGCTTATACCGGACTAGCGCTTGGTACCAAGAGACCCAGTACTTC
TRBV6-5	TRBJ2-1	TRBD2	few	CASSSSGVEINEQFF	TGTGCCAGCAGTTCTAGCGGGGTAGAAATAAATGAGCAGTTCTTC
TRBV9	TRBJ1-1	TRBD1	few	CASSGQGGQTEAFF	TGTGCCAGCAGCGGACAGGGCGGCCAGACTGAAGCTTTCTTT
TRBV21-1	TRBJ2-7	NA	few	CASSRSGVGGEQYF	TGTGCCAGCAGCAGGTCGGGAGTCGGGGGCGAGCAGTACTTC
TRBV5-1	TRBJ2-3	NA	once	CASSLYRETDTQYF	TGCGCCAGCAGCTTGTACAGGGAAACAGATACGCAGTATTTT
TRBV5-3	TRBJ2-2	NA	few	CASSLMDSPGELFF	TGTGCCAGCAGCTTAATGGACTCACCCGGGGAGCTGTTTTTT
TRBV19	TRBJ1-1	TRBD1	NA	CASSIAGTGVNTEAFF	TGTGCCAGTAGTATCGCCGGGACAGGGGTGAACACTGAAGCTTTCTTT
TRBV4-1	TRBJ1-1	TRBD1	once	CASSQEGTVNTEAFF	TGCGCCAGCAGCCAAGAAGGGACAGTGAACACTGAAGCTTTCTTT
TRBV6-4	TRBJ2-3	TRBD2	NA	CASSYSGGATDTQYF	TGTGCCAGCAGTTACAGCGGGGGGGCCACAGATACGCAGTATTTT
TRBV19	TRBJ1-1	TRBD1	NA	CASDGQGQTEAFF	TGTGCCTCCGACGGACAGGGGCAGACTGAAGCTTTCTTT
TRBV7-9	TRBJ1-1	NA	NA	CASSLAGSGKEAFF	TGTGCCAGCAGCTTAGCGGGGAGCGGAAAAGAAGCTTTCTTT
TRBV27	TRBJ2-1	NA	NA	CASSNQGYEQFF	TGTGCCAGCAGCAATCAGGGCTATGAGCAGTTCTTC
TRBV27	TRBJ2-3	NA	NA	CASSPLGAETDTQYF	TGTGCCAGCAGTCCCCTGGGGGCGGAAACAGATACGCAGTATTTT
TRBV9	TRBJ2-6	NA	NA	CASSDYTTTGANVLTF	TGTGCCAGCAGCGACTATACTACAACTGGGGCCAACGTCCTGACTTTC
TRBV27	TRBJ2-7	TRBD2	few	CASSSGLAGSSYEQYF	TGTGCCAGCAGTTCCGGACTAGCGGGATCCTCCTACGAGCAGTACTTC
TRBV9	TRBJ2-7	TRBD1	NA	CASSPTTGTGIYEQYF	TGTGCCAGCAGCCCAACAACCGGGACAGGGATCTACGAGCAGTACTTC
TRBV6-1	TRBJ1-2	TRBD1	few	CASSLGTAYGYTF	TGTGCCAGCAGCCTCGGGACAGCCTATGGCTACACCTTC
TRBV27	TRBJ1-6	TRBD1	NA	CASSYRGSGAPLHF	TGTGCCAGCAGTTACAGGGGGAGTGGGGCACCCCTCCACTTT
TRBV13	TRBJ1-1	NA	NA	CASSWGGNTEAFF	TGTGCCAGCAGCTGGGGGGGAAATACTGAAGCTTTCTTT
TRBV27	TRBJ2-6	NA	NA	CASSLVGASGANVLTF	TGTGCCAGCAGTTTAGTGGGGGCCTCTGGGGCCAACGTCCTGACTTTC
TRBV19	TRBJ1-1	NA	NA	CASSINGVTEAFF	TGTGCCAGTAGTATAAACGGGGTGACTGAAGCTTTCTTT
TRBV10-3	TRBJ2-4	NA	NA	CAISESNLLRQIGRLDIQYF	TGTGCCATCAGTGAGTCGAATCTGTTGCGGCAGATCGGCCGGTTGGACATTCAGTACTTC
TRBV6-5	TRBJ2-1	TRBD1	NA	CASSYGTGNNNEQFF	TGTGCCAGCAGTTACGGGACAGGGAATAACAATGAGCAGTTCTTC
TRBV27	TRBJ2-3	TRBD1	NA	CASSSHLRTGGSDTQYF	TGTGCCAGCAGTTCACATCTGCGGACAGGGGGCTCAGATACGCAGTATTTT